Below, one TCR beta chain is given with its context. No antigen is known for it. PCR amplification relied on 60 Vbeta primers (plus 13 Jbeta primers). Using immunoSEQ multiplex PCR, the repertoire was profiled, and TCRdb retains in-frame clones only, with some absent. The sample contains around 110,000 clones, 81% of which appear only once. These data are taken from a study of cytomegalovirus exposure and HLA in healthy donors. Germline lookup yields CDR1 LNHDA and CDR2 SQIVND (reference sequence). The CDR3 runs 19 residues. V was pared by 4 bases and J by 2 bases, with 24 bases between. General study points: In a later analysis, most CMV-associated TCR beta chains appeared HLA-restricted. Exclusion as indistinguishable affected some V segments, including TRBV6-2 and TRBV6-3. CMV serostatus was the sole immune exposure information available.

This TCR was sampled from a man aged 25 to 40 in good health and CMV-seronegative. The chain joins TRBV19 to TRBJ1-3; the D gene is possibly TRBD1 (6 bases). The sequencing sample was made of PBMCs. CDR3 DNA sequence: TGTGCCAGTAGTACCGGGACAAGGGCAGACGATTCTCCTGGAAACACCATATATTTT. Translated: CASSTGTRADDSPGNTIYF.